This T cell receptor (beta chain) was recovered during a study of T cells expressing NK-cell markers. Overall study: The study drew TCR beta repertoires from sorted CD3+CD56+NKG2C+, CD3+CD56+NKG2C- and CD3+CD56-NKG2C+ T cells.

The CDR3 contains 13 residues. Germline-derived CDR1 and CDR2 are MDHEN and SYDVKM. One entry per CDR3 protein, without DNA, is what TCRdb gives after re-calling the 5' RACE reads. This sample carries under 500,000 distinct CDR3 sequences, with approximately 6.8% going to the ten biggest clones. The gene calls are TRBV28 and TRBJ1-5. The sequencing sample was made of blood T cells: a sorted CD56 or NKG2C T cell subset, CD4+ or CD8+ T cells, or bulk PBMC T cells (not recorded which). The receptor was isolated from a woman aged 18 to 75 in good health. CDR3 sequence: CASRRTPHQPQHF.